Presented here are 30 T cell receptor beta chains from one specimen sequenced in a study of blood T cell repertoires in COVID-19. Some clones are missing from TCRdb's copy, which holds only in-frame ones; the method was immunoSEQ multiplex PCR. The sample holds about 150,000 clones, 80% to 90% seen once. The sequenced sample was peripheral blood. These receptors originate from an older woman with active COVID-19.

This rearrangement joins TRBV4-3 to TRBJ1-2, with 8 bases identical to TRBD1. With V trimmed by 0 bases and J by 4 bases, 10 bases remained unmatched. The length of the CDR3 is 17 residues. The germline V gene encodes CDR1 LGHNA and CDR2 YSLEER. The CDR3 DNA sequence: TGCGCCAGCAGCCAAGATGTCCGACAGGGGCTTAGCTATGGCTACACCTTC. Its translation: CASSQDVRQGLSYGYTF.

This chain links TRBV6-2 or TRBV6-3 with TRBJ2-7; tentative D call: TRBD1 (5 bases). Germline V gene lookup returns CDR1 MNHEY and CDR2 SVGEGT. The CDR3 totals 13 residues. V lost 5 bases and J 7 bases, leaving 15 bases between the germline ends. The CDR3, as DNA: TGTGCCAGCAGTCGTCAGGGTGGCAATGAGCAGTACTTC. Translating gives CASSRQGGNEQYF.

This chain connects TRBV4-3 to TRBJ1-6; D is perhaps TRBD1 (6 bases). Trimming took 0 bases from V and 10 from J, leaving 13 bases between them. The CDR3 contains 15 residues. Germline V gene data show CDR1 as LGHNA and CDR2 as YSLEER. Written as DNA, the CDR3 is TGCGCCAGCAGCCAAGAACAGGGTATCGGCTCACCCCTCCACTTT. This codes for CASSQEQGIGSPLHF.

This sequence joins TRBV18 and TRBJ2-7, with 9 bases identical to TRBD2. Germline V gene data show CDR1 as KGHSH and CDR2 as LQKENI. This CDR3 comprises 15 residues. J lost 5 bases, V lost 1 base, and 6 bases had no gene match. CDR3 sequence reads: CASSPQSGGSDEQYF. CDR3 DNA sequence: TGTGCCAGCTCACCACAGAGCGGGGGGTCGGACGAGCAGTACTTC.

The CDR3 loop reads CASSSFGRQGLNTEAFF. CDR3 coding DNA: TGTGCCAGCAGCTCGTTTGGAAGACAGGGGCTAAACACTGAAGCTTTCTTT. The gene calls are TRBV7-8 and TRBJ1-1, with TRBD1 matching over 8 bases. Germline CDR1 SGHVS, CDR2 FQNEAQ. V shed 4 bases, J shed 2 bases, and the junction held 12 bases outside the gene matches. The CDR3 is made up of 17 amino acids. The full variable domain, completed using reference TRBV7-8 and TRBJ1-1, is GAGVSQSPRYKVAKRGQDVALRCDPISGHVSLFWYQQALGQGPEFLTYFQNEAQLDKSGLPSDRFFAERPEGSVSTLKIQRTQQEDSAVYLCASSSFGRQGLNTEAFFGQGTRLTVV.

The J gene is TRBJ2-7, the V gene TRBV9, with 13 bases fitting TRBD2. Germline CDR1 and CDR2: SGDLS and YYNGEE. The length of the CDR3 is 17 residues. J was trimmed by 4 bases and V by 0 bases; bases with no gene match: 7. CDR3 in amino acids: CASSVGDGLAGAYEQYF. Here the CDR3 DNA reads TGTGCCAGCAGCGTAGGGGATGGACTAGCGGGAGCTTACGAGCAGTACTTC. Variable domain in full (rest from reference TRBV9 and TRBJ2-7): DSGVTQTPKHLITATGQRVTLRCSPRSGDLSVYWYQQSLDQGLQFLIQYYNGEERAKGNILERFSAQQFPDLHSELNLSSLELGDSALYFCASSVGDGLAGAYEQYFGPGTRLTVT.

The chain is built from TRBV19 and TRBJ2-6; D is uncertain. Per the germline V gene, CDR1 is LNHDA and CDR2 is SQIVND (reference sequence). This CDR3 has 16 amino acids. With 4 bases removed from V and 0 bases from J, the gap between germline ends came to 10 bases. The DNA of the CDR3 is TGTGCCAGTAGTAGCACCTTCTACTCTGGGGCCAACGTCCTGACTTTC. It yields the protein CASSSTFYSGANVLTF.

This clone was seen just once. V is TRBV5-6 and J is TRBJ1-1, with D possibly being TRBD1 (6 bases). Per germline, CDR1 SGHDT and CDR2 YYEEEE. This CDR3 region has 15 residues. Trimming took 1 base from V and 1 from J, leaving 11 bases between them. CDR3 bases: TGTGCCAGCAGCTTGATACAGGGTGAGAACACTGAAGCTTTCTTT. It encodes CASSLIQGENTEAFF.

This chain connects TRBV6-2 or TRBV6-3 to TRBJ1-1; D is perhaps TRBD1 (5 bases). This CDR3 region has 14 residues. V lost 2 bases, J lost 3 bases, and 10 bases lay in between. From germline, CDR1 is MNHEY and CDR2 SVGEGT. The CDR3 here is CASSYLGRDTEAFF. The CDR3 region has the DNA TGTGCCAGCAGTTACCTGGGGCGCGACACTGAAGCTTTCTTT.

The chain couples TRBV5-4 to TRBJ2-7, with 8 bases that match TRBD1. The germline gives CDR1 SGHNT, CDR2 YYREEE (reference sequence). The CDR3 is made up of 16 amino acids. With 3 bases clipped from V and 6 bases from J, the junction kept 14 bases outside the gene matches. The CDR3 sequence is CASSSPPGTGGGEQYF. The CDR3 DNA is TGTGCCAGCAGCTCCCCGCCCGGGACAGGTGGTGGCGAGCAGTACTTC.

The rearrangement links TRBV5-8 to TRBJ2-7; 8 bases are a match to TRBD1. Per the germline V gene, CDR1 is SGHTS and CDR2 is YDEGEE. V gave up 0 bases and J gave up 2 bases; unmatched junction bases: 4. CDR3 size: 15 residues. In DNA, the CDR3 is TGTGCCAGCAGCTTGGCGACAGGGGCCACCTACGAGCAGTACTTC. As protein: CASSLATGATYEQYF. Together with reference TRBV5-8 and TRBJ2-7, the CDR3 gives the full variable domain: EAGVTQSPTHLIKTRGQQATLRCSPISGHTSVYWYQQALGLGLQFLLWYDEGEERNRGNFPPRFSGRQFPNYSSELNVNALELEDSALYLCASSLATGATYEQYFGPGTRLTVT.

V and J are TRBV21-1 and TRBJ2-7; the table gives TRBD1 as D, unverified against the DNA. TRBV21-1 is flagged as a pseudogene. The CDR3 consists of 13 residues. Written as DNA, the CDR3 is TGTGCCAGCAGAGACAGAACGAGCTACGAGCAGTACTTC. Residues: CASRDRTSYEQYF.

This clone occurred once. The chain combines TRBV4-2 with TRBJ1-1; D might be TRBD1 (6 bases). CDR1 and CDR2 from the germline V gene are LGHNA and YNFKEQ. Trimming stripped 0 bases from V and 4 bases from J, with 15 bases between. The CDR3 sequence is 16 residues long. The CDR3 nucleotides read TGTGCCAGCAGCCAAGATCGAACAGGGATGGGCACTGAAGCTTTCTTT. Protein: CASSQDRTGMGTEAFF.

CDR3 in DNA: TGTGCCAGCAGCCCCCACCGCTCGACAGGCCGGAACCTAGCCAAAAACATTCAGTACTTC. This codes for CASSPHRSTGRNLAKNIQYF. The chain combines TRBV6-2 or TRBV6-3 with TRBJ2-4; possibly TRBD1 for D (6 bases). The germline gives CDR1 MNHEY, CDR2 SVGEGT. V was pared by 6 bases and J by 0 bases, with 27 bases between. The CDR3 sequence is 20 residues long.

V and J are TRBV5-1 and TRBJ2-1, with D maybe TRBD2 (5 bases). Germline CDR1 reads SGHRS; CDR2 reads YFSETQ. The V end lost 8 bases, the J end lost 8 bases, and 17 bases lay between the germline ends. This CDR3 has 13 residues. The DNA for the CDR3 is TGCGCCAGTCGTTTGGCCGGAGGCTATGAGCAGTTCTTC. Translating gives CASRLAGGYEQFF.

V usage is TRBV7-3 and J usage is TRBJ2-1, with a possible D match to TRBD1 (5 bases). The germline gives CDR1 SGHTA, CDR2 FQGTGA. The CDR3 has 14 residues. V was pared by 4 bases and J by 4 bases, with 11 bases between. This CDR3 reads CASSSPDTYNEQFF. In nucleotides, the CDR3 is TGTGCCAGCAGCTCTCCGGACACTTACAATGAGCAGTTCTTC.

The chain couples TRBV5-1 to TRBJ1-1; D gene uncertain. The CDR3 spans 14 residues. Trimming removed 2 bases from V and 0 bases from J, with 8 bases in between. In germline, CDR1 is SGHRS, CDR2 YFSETQ. The CDR3 region is CASSFDSLNTEAFF. As DNA, the CDR3 is TGCGCCAGCAGCTTTGACTCTTTGAACACTGAAGCTTTCTTT.

V is TRBV5-8 and J is TRBJ2-1; tentatively, D is TRBD2 (5 bases). CDR1 is SGHTS, CDR2 YDEGEE, per germline. The V and J ends lost 0 bases and 7 bases respectively, with 11 bases between them. This CDR3 spans 14 amino acids. Written as DNA, the CDR3 is TGTGCCAGCAGCTTGGGCCTAGCTTTAAATGAGCAGTTCTTC. It codes for CASSLGLALNEQFF.

V usage is TRBV28 and J usage is TRBJ2-5; maybe TRBD1 (6 bases). The CDR3 covers 16 residues. Germline CDR1 is MDHEN and CDR2 is SYDVKM. V was shortened by 5 bases and J by 5 bases, with 21 bases between the two germline ends. The CDR3 coding sequence is TGTGCCAGCAGTACTTCCGGACAGTATCTAGGGGAGACCCAGTACTTC. This encodes CASSTSGQYLGETQYF. The full variable domain, in which reference TRBV28 and TRBJ2-5 provide the parts outside the CDR3, is DVKVTQSSRYLVKRTGEKVFLECVQDMDHENMFWYRQDPGLGLRLIYFSYDVKMKEKGDIPEGYSVSREKKERFSLILESASTNQTSMYLCASSTSGQYLGETQYFGPGTRLLVL.

The gene calls are TRBV5-6 and TRBJ2-7, with a possible D match to TRBD1 (5 bases). The CDR3 runs 14 residues. Trimming pared 1 base from V and 6 bases from J, leaving 14 bases between. Germline loops: CDR1 SGHDT, CDR2 YYEEEE. The CDR3 loop is CASSLLDSPIEQYF. CDR3 DNA sequence: TGTGCCAGCAGCTTGCTAGACAGTCCTATCGAGCAGTACTTC.

V gene TRBV6-6 combines with J gene TRBJ1-1; the match to TRBD1 covers 7 bases. Germline V gene data show CDR1 as MNHNY and CDR2 as SVGAGI (reference sequence). Trimming took 5 bases from V and 1 from J; bases not matched to a gene: 4. This CDR3 comprises 14 residues. The CDR3 DNA follows: TGTGCCAGCAGTCAGGGACAGACGAACACTGAAGCTTTCTTT. Translation: CASSQGQTNTEAFF.

The chain joins TRBV27 to TRBJ2-7; the D gene is possibly TRBD2 (6 bases). Between the trimmed V and J ends, which lost 5 bases and 0 bases, there was a span of 17 bases. This CDR3 region has 16 residues. CDR1 is MNHEY and CDR2 is SMNVEV in the germline V gene (reference sequence). The CDR3 spells CASSPRAGQSSYEQYF. The CDR3, as DNA: TGTGCCAGCAGTCCCCGAGCGGGTCAAAGCTCCTACGAGCAGTACTTC.

Notes on this clone: Germline and junction disagree at one end, which may indicate a read error. This chain's CDR3 is CASSYNFQGRAF. The DNA for the CDR3 is TGTGCCAGCAGTTACAATTTTCAGGGCCGAGCCTTC. This chain joins TRBV6-2 or TRBV6-3 and TRBJ1-1; D possibly corresponds to TRBD1 (5 bases). The CDR3 is made up of 12 amino acids. Germline assignment: CDR1 MNHEY and CDR2 SVGEGT.

This clone came up a few times. This chain joins TRBV27 and TRBJ2-3; 11 nucleotides line up with TRBD2. This CDR3 region has 18 residues. Germline V gene lookup returns CDR1 MNHEY and CDR2 SMNVEV (reference sequence). V shed 5 bases, J shed 2 bases, and the junction held 12 bases outside the gene matches. For the CDR3, the DNA is TGTGCCAGCAGTCCCCTGTCACTAGCGGGGGTAATCACAGATACGCAGTATTTT. This encodes CASSPLSLAGVITDTQYF.

The CDR3 reads CASSLRASPSYNEQFF. CDR3 bases: TGTGCCAGCAGCCTTCGCGCTAGCCCCTCCTACAATGAGCAGTTCTTC. The chain joins TRBV3-1 (or the pseudogene TRBV3-2) to TRBJ2-1, with D maybe TRBD2 (5 bases). V was cut by 4 bases and J by 0 bases, with 13 bases left in between. This CDR3 has 16 amino acids. Germline-derived CDR1 and CDR2 are LGHDT and YNNKEL (reference sequence).

The chain couples TRBV14 to TRBJ2-7, with D possibly matching TRBD2 (6 bases). The CDR3 length is 14 residues. V lost 2 bases to trimming and J lost 7 bases, with 15 bases between them. CDR1 is SGHDN, CDR2 FVKESK, per germline. CDR3 sequence (DNA): TGTGCCAGCAGCCAACGACTAGGGGTAGGGGAGCAGTACTTC. The encoded protein is CASSQRLGVGEQYF.

The rearrangement uses TRBV9 and TRBJ2-7; TRBD2 agrees at 7 bases. This CDR3 is 14 amino acids long. Germline-derived CDR1 and CDR2 are SGDLS and YYNGEE. The J segment lost 3 bases and the V segment lost 4 bases, leaving 7 bases of the junction unmatched. CDR3 nucleotides: TGTGCCAGCAGCACCGGACTAGTTAACTACGAGCAGTACTTC. This sequence encodes CASSTGLVNYEQYF.

The genes are TRBV5-1 and TRBJ2-1, with TRBD1 matching 7 bases. Germline CDR1 SGHRS, CDR2 YFSETQ. CDR3 length: 15 amino acids. The J segment lost 0 bases and the V segment lost 4 bases, leaving 4 bases of the junction unmatched. The CDR3 coding sequence is TGCGCCAGCAGCAGGGACAGAGTCTCCTACAATGAGCAGTTCTTC. Translated, it gives CASSRDRVSYNEQFF.

The chain combines TRBV28 with TRBJ1-4, with a possible D match to TRBD1 (6 bases). There are 14 residues in the CDR3. Germline lookup yields CDR1 MDHEN and CDR2 SYDVKM. Trimming took 5 bases from V and 8 from J, leaving 15 bases between them. CDR3 sequence reads: CASSITGHAEKLFF. As DNA, the CDR3 is TGTGCCAGCAGTATAACGGGACATGCCGAAAAACTGTTTTTT.

In the case of this clone: The same CDR3 is also encoded by other DNA sequences in this sample. This rearrangement joins TRBV5-1 to TRBJ1-6, with 7 bases matching TRBD1. Per the germline V gene, CDR1 is SGHRS and CDR2 is YFSETQ. The CDR3 contains 15 residues. V trimming: 0 bases; J trimming: 7 bases; junction bases outside the gene matches: 4. This CDR3 is CASSLDRGTNSPLHF. DNA for the CDR3: TGCGCCAGCAGCTTGGACAGGGGAACGAATTCACCCCTCCACTTT.